Listed below are T cell receptor beta chains from one sample, sequenced in a study of blood T cell repertoires in COVID-19. Here immunoSEQ multiplex PCR was the method, and the copy in TCRdb shows in-frame clones only, minus some. The data contain about 320,000 clones, more than 70% of them seen just once; the ten biggest clones take up 0.95% to 1.5%. Sequenced sample: peripheral blood. These receptors all stem from a woman aged 50 to 65 with acute or convalescent COVID-19. CDR3s include the opening cysteine and the closing phenylalanine or tryptophan. The order of the fields is J gene, V gene, CDR3 length, CDR3 protein.

j_gene: TRBJ1-4
v_gene: TRBV30
len: 16
CDR3aa: CAWSPTDGTGPEKLFF

j_gene: TRBJ2-7
v_gene: TRBV27
len: 14
CDR3aa: CASSSLGQGYEQYF

j_gene: TRBJ2-5
v_gene: TRBV29-1
len: 13
CDR3aa: CSAERQGMETQYF

j_gene: TRBJ1-1
v_gene: TRBV6-5
len: 14
CDR3aa: CASSSAGTNTEAFF

j_gene: TRBJ1-1
v_gene: TRBV11-3
len: 16
CDR3aa: CASSPAWQGADTEAFF

j_gene: TRBJ2-1
v_gene: TRBV29-1
len: 14
CDR3aa: CSVESRGRYNEQFF

j_gene: TRBJ2-3
v_gene: TRBV19
len: 13
CDR3aa: CASRRGRTDTQYF

j_gene: TRBJ2-5
v_gene: TRBV5-1
len: 16
CDR3aa: CASSLGPSGGQETQYF

j_gene: TRBJ1-5
v_gene: TRBV9
len: 15
CDR3aa: CASSPGHVSNQPQHF

j_gene: TRBJ2-2
v_gene: TRBV9
len: 15
CDR3aa: CASSVDIDLTGELFF

j_gene: TRBJ1-2
v_gene: TRBV2
len: 12
CDR3aa: CATGTGSYGYTF

j_gene: TRBJ1-1
v_gene: TRBV18
len: 14
CDR3aa: CASSSTGENTEAFF

j_gene: TRBJ1-6
v_gene: TRBV16
len: 14
CDR3aa: CASSLRDSYSPLHF

j_gene: TRBJ1-5
v_gene: TRBV30
len: 14
CDR3aa: CAWSVGGGGQPQHF

j_gene: TRBJ2-5
v_gene: TRBV5-1
len: 15
CDR3aa: CASTAGGWGQETQYF

j_gene: TRBJ1-1
v_gene: TRBV7-6
len: 13
CDR3aa: CASSLSDGAEAFF

j_gene: TRBJ1-6
v_gene: TRBV5-1
len: 14
CDR3aa: CASSFGQNNSPLHF

j_gene: TRBJ2-1
v_gene: TRBV4-1
len: 14
CDR3aa: CASSQAPAVNEQFF

j_gene: TRBJ2-1
v_gene: TRBV19
len: 15
CDR3aa: CASRRGQGSYNEQFF

j_gene: TRBJ2-7
v_gene: TRBV10-3
len: 13
CDR3aa: CAIKSRDSYEQYF

j_gene: TRBJ2-3
v_gene: TRBV2
len: 17
CDR3aa: CASTGNLAGAAGGTQYF

j_gene: TRBJ2-7
v_gene: TRBV18
len: 16
CDR3aa: CASSPPAGIGAREQYF

j_gene: TRBJ2-5
v_gene: TRBV4-1
len: 13
CDR3aa: CASSQDGRETQYF